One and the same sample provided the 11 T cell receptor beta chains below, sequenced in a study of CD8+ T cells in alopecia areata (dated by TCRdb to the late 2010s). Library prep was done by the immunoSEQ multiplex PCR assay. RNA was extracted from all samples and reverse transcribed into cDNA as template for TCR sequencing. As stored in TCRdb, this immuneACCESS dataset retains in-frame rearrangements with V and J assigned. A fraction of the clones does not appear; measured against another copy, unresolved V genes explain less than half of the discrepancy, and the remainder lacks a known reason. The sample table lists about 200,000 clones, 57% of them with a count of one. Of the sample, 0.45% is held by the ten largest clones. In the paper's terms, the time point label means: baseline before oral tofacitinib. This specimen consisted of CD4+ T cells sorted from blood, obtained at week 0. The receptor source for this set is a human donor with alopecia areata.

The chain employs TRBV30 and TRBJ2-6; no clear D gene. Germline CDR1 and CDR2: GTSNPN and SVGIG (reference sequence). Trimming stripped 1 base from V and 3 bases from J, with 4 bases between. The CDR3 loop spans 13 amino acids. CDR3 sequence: CAWSESGANVLTF. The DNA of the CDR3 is TGTGCCTGGAGTGAAAGTGGGGCCAACGTCCTGACTTTC.

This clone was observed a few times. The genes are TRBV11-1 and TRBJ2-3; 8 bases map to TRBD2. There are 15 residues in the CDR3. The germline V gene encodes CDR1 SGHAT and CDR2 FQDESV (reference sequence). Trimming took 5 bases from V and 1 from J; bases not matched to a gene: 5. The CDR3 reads CASSHSGDRTDTQYF. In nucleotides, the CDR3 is TGTGCCAGCAGCCATAGCGGGGACCGCACAGATACGCAGTATTTT.

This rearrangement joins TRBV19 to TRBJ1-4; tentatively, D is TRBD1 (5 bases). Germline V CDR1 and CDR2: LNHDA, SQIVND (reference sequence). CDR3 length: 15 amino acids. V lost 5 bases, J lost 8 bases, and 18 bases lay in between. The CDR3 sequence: CASSPGDGRVEKLFF. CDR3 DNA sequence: TGTGCCAGTAGTCCCGGGGACGGTCGGGTGGAAAAACTGTTTTTT.

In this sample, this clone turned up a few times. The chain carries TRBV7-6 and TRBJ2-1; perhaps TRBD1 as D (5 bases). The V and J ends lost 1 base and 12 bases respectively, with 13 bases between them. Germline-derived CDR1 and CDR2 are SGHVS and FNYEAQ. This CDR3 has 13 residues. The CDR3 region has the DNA TGTGCCAGCAGCTTAGATCCAGGGATAATGCAGTTCTTC. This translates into CASSLDPGIMQFF.

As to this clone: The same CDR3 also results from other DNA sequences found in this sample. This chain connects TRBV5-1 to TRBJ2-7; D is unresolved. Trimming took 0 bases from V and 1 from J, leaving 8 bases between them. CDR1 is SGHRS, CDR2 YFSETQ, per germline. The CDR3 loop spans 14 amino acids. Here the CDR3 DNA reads TGCGCCAGCAGCTTGGTGGTGGGTTCCTACGAGCAGTACTTC. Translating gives CASSLVVGSYEQYF.

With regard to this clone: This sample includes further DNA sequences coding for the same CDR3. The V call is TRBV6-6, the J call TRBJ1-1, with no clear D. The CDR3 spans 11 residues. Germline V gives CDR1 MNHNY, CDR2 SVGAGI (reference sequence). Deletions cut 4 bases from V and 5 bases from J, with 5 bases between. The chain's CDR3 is CASSLRTEAFF. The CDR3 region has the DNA TGTGCCAGCAGTTTGCGGACTGAAGCTTTCTTT.

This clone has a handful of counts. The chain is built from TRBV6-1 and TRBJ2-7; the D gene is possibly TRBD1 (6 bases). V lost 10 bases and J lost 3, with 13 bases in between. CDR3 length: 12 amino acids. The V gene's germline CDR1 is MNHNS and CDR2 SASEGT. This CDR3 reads CATSGQFYEQYF. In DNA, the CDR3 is TGTGCCACCAGCGGACAGTTCTACGAGCAGTACTTC.

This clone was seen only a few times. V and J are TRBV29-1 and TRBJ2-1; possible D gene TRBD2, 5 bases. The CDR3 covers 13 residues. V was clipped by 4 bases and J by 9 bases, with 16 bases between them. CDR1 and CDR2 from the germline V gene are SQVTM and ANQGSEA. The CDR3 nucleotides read TGCAGCGTTGCGAGGGTACTGGTCGGTGAGCAGTTCTTC. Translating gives CSVARVLVGEQFF.

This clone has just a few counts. CDR3 region: CASSPGTSGDYEQYF. Here the CDR3 DNA reads TGTGCCAGCAGCCCCGGGACTAGCGGGGACTACGAGCAGTACTTC. The chain combines TRBV9 with TRBJ2-7; 13 bases align to TRBD2. The length of the CDR3 is 15 residues. CDR1 is SGDLS, CDR2 YYNGEE, per germline. Losses at the gene ends were 4 bases for V and 3 bases for J; bases not matched to a gene: 4.

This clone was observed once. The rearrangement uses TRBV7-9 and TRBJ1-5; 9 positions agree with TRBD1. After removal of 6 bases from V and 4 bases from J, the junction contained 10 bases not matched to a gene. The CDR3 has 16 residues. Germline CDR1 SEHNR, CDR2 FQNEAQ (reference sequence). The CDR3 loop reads CASSFSTGGINQPQHF. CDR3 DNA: TGTGCCAGCAGTTTTTCGACAGGGGGGATTAATCAGCCCCAGCATTTT.

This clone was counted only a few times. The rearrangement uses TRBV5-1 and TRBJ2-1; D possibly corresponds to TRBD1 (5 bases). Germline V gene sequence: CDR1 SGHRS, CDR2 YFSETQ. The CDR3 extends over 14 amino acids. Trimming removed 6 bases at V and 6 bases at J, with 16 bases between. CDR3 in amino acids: CASTLLRGSNEQFF. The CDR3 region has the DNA TGCGCCAGCACCCTGCTAAGGGGATCCAATGAGCAGTTCTTC.